This T cell receptor (beta chain) was obtained from a study of PD-L1 blockade in urothelial cancer. Every PCR was spiked with synthetic TCR analog templates. Measured with immunoSEQ multiplex PCR; TCRdb has only the in-frame clones, and not every one. This sample has about 44,000 clones, with about 90% found just once. The germline V gene has CDR1 SGHTS and CDR2 YDEGEE. V was clipped by 2 bases and J by 16 bases; unmatched bases: 12. The CDR3 has 13 amino acids. The sample's time point: peripheral blood 6 weeks after treatment start. Sample: PBMCs, taken around atezolizumab (anti-PD-L1) treatment. This receptor was taken from a man in his 70s with urothelial cancer. The chain couples TRBV5-8 to TRBJ2-1; 7 bases line up with TRBD2. The CDR3 DNA sequence: TGTGCCAGCAGCTTCGTTAAAGCGGCTAGCGGTTTCTTC. This gives the protein CASSFVKAASGFF.